A selection of T cell receptor beta chains follows, all from one sample in a study of cytomegalovirus exposure and HLA in healthy donors. Sequenced by immunoSEQ multiplex PCR; TCRdb stores in-frame clones only, minus some. The repertoire includes 210,000 or so clones, over 75% of them detected once, and around 9.6% sits in the top ten. The sample was PBMCs. These receptors all stem from a woman aged 45 to 65 in good health and CMV-seropositive. CDR3s include the opening cysteine and the closing phenylalanine or tryptophan. A D gene is named only where the DNA matches it firmly. Clone size is given for some rows only: seen once, a few or many times, or a class if the clone is expanded.

J gene | D gene | V gene | clone size | CDR3 DNA | CDR3 protein
TRBJ2-3 | TRBD2 | TRBV5-1 | - | TGCGCCAGCAGGTCGGGGGGGGGCACAGATACGCAGTATTTT | CASRSGGGTDTQYF
TRBJ2-1 | TRBD1 | TRBV5-1 | - | TGCGCCAGCAGCTTCCGGGACAGGGTGTACAATGAGCAGTTCTTC | CASSFRDRVYNEQFF
TRBJ2-7 | TRBD1 | TRBV6-5 | - | TGTGCCAGCAGTTATACCGGGACAGGGGGCTCCTACGAGCAGTACTTC | CASSYTGTGGSYEQYF
TRBJ2-7 | - | TRBV28 | - | TGTGCCAGCAGCCAGTCCAGGGGTCCTCTTTACGAGCAGTACTTC | CASSQSRGPLYEQYF
TRBJ1-2 | TRBD1 | TRBV7-8 | - | TGTGCCAGCAGCTACGACAGGGGGCGAGTCTATGGCTACACCTTC | CASSYDRGRVYGYTF
TRBJ1-1 | TRBD1 | TRBV11-2 | - | TGTGCCAGCAGCTCAATGGGACAGACGAACACTGAAGCTTTCTTT | CASSSMGQTNTEAFF
TRBJ2-2 | - | TRBV14 | - | TGTGCCAGCAGCAGTACGGGGGGCCTTTACACCGGGGAGCTGTTTTTT | CASSSTGGLYTGELFF
TRBJ2-2 | - | TRBV7-9 | - | TGTGCCAGCAGCCGGGGGTCCACCGGGGAGCTGTTTTTT | CASSRGSTGELFF
TRBJ1-3 | - | TRBV7-2 | - | TGTGCCAGCAGCACCCCGCGGTCTTCCTCTGGAAACACCATATATTTT | CASSTPRSSSGNTIYF
TRBJ1-1 | - | TRBV5-6 | once | TGTGCCAGCAGCCTTTACTCTGAAGCTTTCTTT | CASSLYSEAFF
TRBJ2-5 | - | TRBV11-2 | - | TGTGCCAGCAGGCAACAGATTATCCAAGAGACCCAGTACTTC | CASRQQIIQETQYF
TRBJ2-7 | TRBD1 | TRBV27 | - | TGTGCCAGCAGCCCGACTTCCGGACAGGGGGCCTACGAGCAGTACTTC | CASSPTSGQGAYEQYF
TRBJ1-1 | - | TRBV4-1 | few | TGCGCCAGCAGCCAAGTAATGCGAGTGTCGCCGGTTGAAGCTTTCTTT | CASSQVMRVSPVEAFF
TRBJ2-7 | - | TRBV7-9 | - | TGTGCCAGCAGCACAGGGACAAGGAGCTCCTACGAGCAGTACTTC | CASSTGTRSSYEQYF
TRBJ2-5 | TRBD2 | TRBV5-5 | - | TGTGCCAGCAGCTTGAGCGGGGGGGTTCAAGAGACCCAGTACTTC | CASSLSGGVQETQYF
TRBJ1-1 | - | TRBV28 | - | TGTGCCAGCAGTTGGGCGGGCACTGAAGCTTTCTTT | CASSWAGTEAFF
TRBJ2-3 | TRBD1 | TRBV6-4 | - | TGTGCCAGCAGCCGGGACAGGAGTACAGATACGCAGTATTTT | CASSRDRSTDTQYF